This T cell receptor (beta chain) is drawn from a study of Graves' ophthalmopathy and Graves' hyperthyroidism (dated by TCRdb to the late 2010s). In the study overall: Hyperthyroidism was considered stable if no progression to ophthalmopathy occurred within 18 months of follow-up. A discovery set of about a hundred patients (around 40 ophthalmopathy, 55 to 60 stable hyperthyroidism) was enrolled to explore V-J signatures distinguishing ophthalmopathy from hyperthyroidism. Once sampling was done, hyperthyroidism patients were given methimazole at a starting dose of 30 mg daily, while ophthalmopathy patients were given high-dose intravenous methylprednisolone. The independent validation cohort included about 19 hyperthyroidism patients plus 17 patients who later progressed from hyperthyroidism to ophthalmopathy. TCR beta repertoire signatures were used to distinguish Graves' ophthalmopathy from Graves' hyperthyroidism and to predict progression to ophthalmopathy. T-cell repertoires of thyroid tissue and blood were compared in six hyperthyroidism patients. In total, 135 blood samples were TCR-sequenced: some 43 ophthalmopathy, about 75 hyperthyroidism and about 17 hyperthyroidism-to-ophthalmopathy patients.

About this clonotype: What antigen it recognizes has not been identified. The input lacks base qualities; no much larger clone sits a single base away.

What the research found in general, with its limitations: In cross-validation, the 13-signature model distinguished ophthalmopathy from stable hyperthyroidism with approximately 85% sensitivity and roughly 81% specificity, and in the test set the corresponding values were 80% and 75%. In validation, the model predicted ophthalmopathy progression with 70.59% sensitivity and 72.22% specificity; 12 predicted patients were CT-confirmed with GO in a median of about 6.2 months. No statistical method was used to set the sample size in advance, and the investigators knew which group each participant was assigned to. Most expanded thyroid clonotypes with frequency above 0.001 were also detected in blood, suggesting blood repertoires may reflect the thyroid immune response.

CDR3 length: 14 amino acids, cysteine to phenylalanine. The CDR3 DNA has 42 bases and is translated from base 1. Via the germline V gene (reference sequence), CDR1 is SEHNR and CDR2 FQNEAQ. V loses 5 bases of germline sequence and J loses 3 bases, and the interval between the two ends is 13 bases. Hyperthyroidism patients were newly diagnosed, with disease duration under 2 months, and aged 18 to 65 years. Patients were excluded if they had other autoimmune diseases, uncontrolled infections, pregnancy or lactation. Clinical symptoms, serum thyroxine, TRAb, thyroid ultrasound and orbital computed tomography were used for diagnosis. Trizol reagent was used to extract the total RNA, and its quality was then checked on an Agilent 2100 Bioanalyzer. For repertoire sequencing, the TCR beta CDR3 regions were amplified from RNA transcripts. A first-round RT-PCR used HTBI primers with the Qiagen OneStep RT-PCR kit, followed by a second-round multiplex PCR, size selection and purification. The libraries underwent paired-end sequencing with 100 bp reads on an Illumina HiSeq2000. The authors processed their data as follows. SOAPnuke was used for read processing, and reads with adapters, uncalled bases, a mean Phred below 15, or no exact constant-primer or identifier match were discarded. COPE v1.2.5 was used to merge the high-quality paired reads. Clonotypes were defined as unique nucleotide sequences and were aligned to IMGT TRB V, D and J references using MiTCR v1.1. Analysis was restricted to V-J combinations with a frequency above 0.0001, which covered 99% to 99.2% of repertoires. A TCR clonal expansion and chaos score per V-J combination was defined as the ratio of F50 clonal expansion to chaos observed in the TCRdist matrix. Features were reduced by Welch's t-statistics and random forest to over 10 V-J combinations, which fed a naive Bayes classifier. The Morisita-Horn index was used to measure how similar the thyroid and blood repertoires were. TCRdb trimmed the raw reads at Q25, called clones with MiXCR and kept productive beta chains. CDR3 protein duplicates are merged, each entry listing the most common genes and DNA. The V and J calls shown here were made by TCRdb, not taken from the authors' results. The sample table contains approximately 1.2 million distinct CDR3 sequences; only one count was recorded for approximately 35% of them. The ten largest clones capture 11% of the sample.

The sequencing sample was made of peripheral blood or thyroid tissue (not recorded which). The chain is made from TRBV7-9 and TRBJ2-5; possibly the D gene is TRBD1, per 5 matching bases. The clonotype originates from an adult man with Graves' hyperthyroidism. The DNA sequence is TGTGCCAGCAGCCCCGGACACCAAGAAGAGACCCAGTACTTC. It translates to CASSPGHQEETQYF.